This T cell receptor (beta chain) was observed in a study of T cell responses to AZD1222 COVID-19 vaccine. This CDR3 region has 15 residues. V shed 4 bases and J 0 bases; nucleotides not matched to a gene: 3. The germline gives CDR1 LGHDT, CDR2 YNNKEL (reference sequence). Broader study findings: Clonal diversity was possibly underestimated, and the donors were mostly white British, with more females. Baseline serostatus was positive in only 5 to 7 AZD1222 recipients. Distributed over spike, vaccine-associated CD4 TCRs predominated at 160-218 and 743-854.

As regards this clone: Its antigen is not known.

Analyses pooled second doses at about 4 or about 12 weeks. This table comes from immunoSEQ multiplex PCR, and its TCRdb copy is limited to in-frame clones, with some not included. Of 83,000 or so clones in the sample, roughly 90% were seen once. This receptor was taken from an adult who received the AZD1222 COVID-19 vaccine. Here the sequenced sample was peripheral blood, taken 28 days after the second AZD1222 dose. The chain couples TRBV3-1 (or the pseudogene TRBV3-2) to TRBJ2-7, with 10 positions matching TRBD2. CDR3 coding DNA: TGTGCCAGCAGCCTTGCTAGCGGGAGCTCCTACGAGCAGTACTTC. It specifies CASSLASGSSYEQYF.